This T cell receptor beta chain was obtained from a study of early T cells in non-severe SARS-CoV-2 infection. Turning to the study itself: The chains were unpaired, and the sequenced material was bulk RNA from unsorted whole blood.

The table lists this clonotype with a few counts. Its target is unknown. Germline V gene sequence: CDR1 DFQATT, CDR2 SNEGSKA (reference sequence). V dropped 2 bases and J dropped 1 base, with 5 bases sitting between them. This CDR3 is built from 12 residues. Attachment of unique molecular identifiers to individual cDNA molecules was performed. Each CDR3 protein is one row after TCRdb ran MiXCR on the 5' RACE reads. The sample consists of about 66,000 distinct CDR3 sequences, approximately 10% of them appearing once. Points from the study as a whole: Database matching using VDJdb favored anti-spike CD8 responses, with private and CD4 specificities left missing.

This TCR came from an adult who was a healthcare worker with PCR-confirmed SARS-CoV-2 infection or an uninfected control (not recorded which). Sequenced sample: whole blood. The V and J genes are TRBV20-1 and TRBJ1-1; D remains ambiguous. CDR3 sequence reads: CSARTTNTEAFF. The CDR3 DNA follows: TGCAGTGCTAGAACTACGAACACTGAAGCTTTCTTT.